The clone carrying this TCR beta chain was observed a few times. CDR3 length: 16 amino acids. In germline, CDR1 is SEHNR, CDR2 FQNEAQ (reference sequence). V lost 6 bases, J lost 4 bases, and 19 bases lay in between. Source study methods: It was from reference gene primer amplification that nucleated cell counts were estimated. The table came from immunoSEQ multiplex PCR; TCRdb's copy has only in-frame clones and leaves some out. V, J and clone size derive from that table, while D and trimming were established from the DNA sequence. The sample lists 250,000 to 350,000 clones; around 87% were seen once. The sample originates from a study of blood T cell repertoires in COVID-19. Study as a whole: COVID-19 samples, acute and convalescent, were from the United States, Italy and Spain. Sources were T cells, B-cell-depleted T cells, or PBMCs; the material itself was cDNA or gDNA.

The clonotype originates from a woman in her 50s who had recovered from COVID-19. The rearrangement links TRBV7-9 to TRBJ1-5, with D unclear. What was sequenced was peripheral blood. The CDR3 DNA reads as TGTGCCAGCAGTTCTAACACTCCTTTCGGGAATCAGCCCCAGCATTTT. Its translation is CASSSNTPFGNQPQHF. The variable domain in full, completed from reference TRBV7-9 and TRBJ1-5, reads DTGVSQNPRHKITKRGQNVTFRCDPISEHNRLYWYRQTLGQGPEFLTYFQNEAQLEKSRLLSDRFSAERPKGSFSTLEIQRTEQGDSAMYLCASSSNTPFGNQPQHFGDGTRLSIL.